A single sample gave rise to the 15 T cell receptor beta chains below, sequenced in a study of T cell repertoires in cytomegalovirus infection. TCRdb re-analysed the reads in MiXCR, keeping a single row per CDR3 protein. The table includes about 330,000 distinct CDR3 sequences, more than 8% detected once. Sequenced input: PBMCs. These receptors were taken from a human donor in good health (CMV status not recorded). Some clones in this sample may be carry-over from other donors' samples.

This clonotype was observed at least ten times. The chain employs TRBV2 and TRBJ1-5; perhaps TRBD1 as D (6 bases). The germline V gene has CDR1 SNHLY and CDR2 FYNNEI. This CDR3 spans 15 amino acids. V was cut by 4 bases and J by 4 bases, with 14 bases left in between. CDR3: CASSGGRGRNQPQHF. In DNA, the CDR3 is TGTGCCAGCAGTGGTGGCAGGGGCAGGAATCAGCCCCAGCATTTT.

Here the CDR3 DNA reads TGTGCCACCAGCAGAGCCGGTGGGGGGACAGATACGCAGTATTTT. Translating gives CATSRAGGGTDTQYF. V and J are TRBV15 and TRBJ2-3; TRBD2 might be the D (6 bases). V was cut by 1 base and J by 3 bases, with 11 bases left in between. This CDR3 has 15 residues. Germline V CDR1 and CDR2: LNHNV, YYDKDF (reference sequence).

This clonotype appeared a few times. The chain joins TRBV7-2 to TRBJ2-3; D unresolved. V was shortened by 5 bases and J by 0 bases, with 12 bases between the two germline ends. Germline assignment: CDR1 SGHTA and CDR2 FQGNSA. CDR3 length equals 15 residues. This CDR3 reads CASSIQHSSTDTQYF. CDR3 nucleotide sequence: TGTGCCAGCAGCATACAGCATTCTAGCACAGATACGCAGTATTTT. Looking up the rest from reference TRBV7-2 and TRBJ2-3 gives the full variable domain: GAGVSQSPSNKVTEKGKDVELRCDPISGHTALYWYRQSLGQGLEFLIYFQGNSAPDKSGLPSDRFSAERTGGSVSTLTIQRTQQEDSAVYLCASSIQHSSTDTQYFGPGTRLTVL.

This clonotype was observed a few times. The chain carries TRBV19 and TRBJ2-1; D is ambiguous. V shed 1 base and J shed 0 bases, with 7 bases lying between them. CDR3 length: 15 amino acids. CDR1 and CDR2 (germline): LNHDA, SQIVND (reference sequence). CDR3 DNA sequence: TGTGCCAGTAGTATAGGCCCCCGCTCCTACAATGAGCAGTTCTTC. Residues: CASSIGPRSYNEQFF.

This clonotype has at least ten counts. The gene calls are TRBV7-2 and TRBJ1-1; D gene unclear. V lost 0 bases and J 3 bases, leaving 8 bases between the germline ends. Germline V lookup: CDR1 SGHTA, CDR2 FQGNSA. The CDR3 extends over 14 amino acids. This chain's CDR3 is CASSLAGPYTEAFF. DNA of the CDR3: TGTGCCAGCAGCTTAGCAGGCCCATACACTGAAGCTTTCTTT.

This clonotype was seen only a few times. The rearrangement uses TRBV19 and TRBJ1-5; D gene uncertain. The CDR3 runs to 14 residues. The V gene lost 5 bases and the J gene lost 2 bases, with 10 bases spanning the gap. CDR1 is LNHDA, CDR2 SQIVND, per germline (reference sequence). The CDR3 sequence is CASSYMGGNQPQHF. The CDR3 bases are TGTGCCAGTAGTTATATGGGTGGCAATCAGCCCCAGCATTTT.

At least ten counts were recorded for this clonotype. The CDR3 DNA sequence: TGTGCCAGCAGCTCGGGTAGATCGGGGCAAGAGACCCAGTACTTC. This encodes CASSSGRSGQETQYF. V gene TRBV11-2 combines with J gene TRBJ2-5; D may be TRBD2 (5 bases). Trimming cost V 4 bases and J 2 bases, with 14 bases left between them. Germline CDR1 SGHAT, CDR2 FQNNGV. The CDR3 has 15 residues.

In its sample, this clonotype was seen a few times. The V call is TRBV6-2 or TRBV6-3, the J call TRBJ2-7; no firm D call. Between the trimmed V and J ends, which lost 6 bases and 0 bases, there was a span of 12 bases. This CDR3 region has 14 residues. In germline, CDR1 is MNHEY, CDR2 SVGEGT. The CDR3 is CASRGTTFSYEQYF. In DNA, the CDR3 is TGTGCCAGCAGGGGCACCACTTTCTCCTACGAGCAGTACTTC.

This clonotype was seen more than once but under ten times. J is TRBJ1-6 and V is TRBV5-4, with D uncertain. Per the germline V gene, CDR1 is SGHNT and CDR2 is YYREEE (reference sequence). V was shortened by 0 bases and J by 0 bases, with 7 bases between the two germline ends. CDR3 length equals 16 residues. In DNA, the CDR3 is TGTGCCAGCAGCTTGGCGGAGAGCTCCTATAATTCACCCCTCCACTTT. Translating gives CASSLAESSYNSPLHF.

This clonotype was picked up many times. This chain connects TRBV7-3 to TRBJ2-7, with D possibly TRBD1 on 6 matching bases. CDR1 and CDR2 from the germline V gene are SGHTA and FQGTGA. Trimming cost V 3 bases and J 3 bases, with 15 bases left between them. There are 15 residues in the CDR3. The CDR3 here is CASSFPLDSHYEQYF. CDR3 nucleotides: TGTGCCAGCAGCTTTCCTTTGGACAGTCACTACGAGCAGTACTTC.

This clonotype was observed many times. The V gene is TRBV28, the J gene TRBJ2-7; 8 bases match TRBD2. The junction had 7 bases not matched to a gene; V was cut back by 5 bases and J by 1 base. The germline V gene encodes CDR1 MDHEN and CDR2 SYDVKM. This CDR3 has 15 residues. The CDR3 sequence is CASSESGSKSYEQYF. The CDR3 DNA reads TGTGCCAGCAGTGAGAGCGGGAGTAAATCCTACGAGCAGTACTTC.

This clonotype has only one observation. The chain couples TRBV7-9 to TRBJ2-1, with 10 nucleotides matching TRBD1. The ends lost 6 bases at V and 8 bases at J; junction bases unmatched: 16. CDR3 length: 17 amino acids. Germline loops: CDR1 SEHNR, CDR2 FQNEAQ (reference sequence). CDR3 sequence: CASSRLPSTGGGYEQFF. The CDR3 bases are TGTGCCAGCAGTCGACTCCCATCGACAGGGGGCGGGTATGAGCAGTTCTTC.

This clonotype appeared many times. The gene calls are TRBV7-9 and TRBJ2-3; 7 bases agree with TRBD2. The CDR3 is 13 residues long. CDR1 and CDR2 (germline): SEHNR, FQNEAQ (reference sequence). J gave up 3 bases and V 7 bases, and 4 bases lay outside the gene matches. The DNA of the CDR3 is TGTGCCAGCATTCGGGGGGATACAGATACGCAGTATTTT. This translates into CASIRGDTDTQYF.

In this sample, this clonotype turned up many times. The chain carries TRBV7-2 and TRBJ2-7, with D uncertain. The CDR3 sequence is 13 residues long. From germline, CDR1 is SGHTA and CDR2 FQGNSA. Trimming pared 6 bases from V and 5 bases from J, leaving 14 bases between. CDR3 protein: CASRPTSVHEQYF. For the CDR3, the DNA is TGTGCCAGCAGACCTACGTCGGTCCACGAGCAGTACTTC.

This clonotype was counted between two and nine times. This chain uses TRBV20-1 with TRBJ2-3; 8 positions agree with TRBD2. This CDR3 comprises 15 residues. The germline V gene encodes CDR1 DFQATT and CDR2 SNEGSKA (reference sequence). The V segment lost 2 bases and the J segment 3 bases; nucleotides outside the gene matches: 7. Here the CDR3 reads CSARNSGTGTDTQYF. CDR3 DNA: TGCAGTGCTAGAAATAGCGGGACGGGGACAGATACGCAGTATTTT.